The 28 T cell receptor beta chains in this list originate from one sample, sequenced in a study of Tregs in tolerant kidney transplant recipients. TCRdb's table, derived via immunoSEQ multiplex PCR, lists solely in-frame clones and lacks some. This sample has fewer than 150,000 clones; roughly nine tenths occur once, and the top ten carry approximately 0.59%. Input material: CD4+ T cells from blood. Source of these receptors: a human donor in good health.

The chain joins TRBV6-7 to TRBJ2-3; 9 positions agree with TRBD1. TRBV6-7 is an ORF; its function is uncertain. Germline trimming cut 2 bases from V and 2 bases from J; bases unmatched to any gene: 20. The CDR3 runs to 21 residues. The CDR3 reads CASSYPRGQGYVQRVTDTQYF. CDR3 nucleotides: TGTGCCAGCAGTTACCCTCGTGGACAGGGGTATGTTCAGAGGGTCACAGATACGCAGTATTTT.

The chain uses TRBV5-1 and TRBJ1-2, with D tentatively TRBD1 (5 bases). Trimming took off 5 bases at V and 3 bases at J, with 14 bases between the two ends. The length of the CDR3 is 14 residues. Per germline, CDR1 SGHRS and CDR2 YFSETQ. CDR3 loop: CASRWQGADYGYTF. For the CDR3, the DNA is TGCGCCAGCAGATGGCAAGGGGCGGACTATGGCTACACCTTC.

The chain combines TRBV5-4 with TRBJ1-1; D gene unclear. This CDR3 contains 13 residues. V was cut by 1 base and J by 4 bases, with 8 bases left in between. CDR1 and CDR2 (germline): SGHNT, YYREEE (reference sequence). CDR3 amino acids: CASSLKEGTEAFF. CDR3 in DNA: TGTGCCAGCAGCTTGAAGGAGGGCACTGAAGCTTTCTTT. Combining the CDR3 with reference TRBV5-4 and TRBJ1-1 gives the whole variable domain ETGVTQSPTHLIKTRGQQVTLRCSSQSGHNTVSWYQQALGQGPQFIFQYYREEENGRGNFPPRFSGLQFPNYSSELNVNALELDDSALYLCASSLKEGTEAFFGQGTRLTVV.

This rearrangement joins TRBV6-5 to TRBJ2-2, with 9 nucleotides matching TRBD1. This CDR3 contains 14 residues. Germline V gene lookup returns CDR1 MNHEY and CDR2 SVGAGI. After removal of 5 bases from V and 7 bases from J, the junction contained 5 bases not matched to a gene. CDR3 sequence (DNA): TGTGCCAGCAGTGACAGGGGGGAGGGCGGGGAGCTGTTTTTT. Its translation is CASSDRGEGGELFF.

This clone was seen just once. J is TRBJ2-1 and V is TRBV7-2; D is unresolved. The CDR3 sequence is 13 residues long. The V gene lost 5 bases and the J gene lost 12 bases, with 17 bases spanning the gap. Germline-derived CDR1 and CDR2 are SGHTA and FQGNSA. This chain's CDR3 is CASSLLGPQGQFF. The CDR3 nucleotides read TGTGCCAGCAGCCTGTTAGGGCCTCAAGGGCAGTTCTTC.

V is TRBV18 and J is TRBJ2-5, with D possibly TRBD2 on 6 matching bases. Germline lookup yields CDR1 KGHSH and CDR2 LQKENI. V shed 2 bases and J shed 2 bases, with 6 bases lying between them. The length of the CDR3 is 13 residues. The CDR3 is CASSPGGQETQYF. CDR3 bases: TGTGCCAGCTCACCAGGGGGGCAAGAGACCCAGTACTTC.

The chain uses TRBV6-5 and TRBJ1-4; D remains ambiguous. Germline CDR1 is MNHEY and CDR2 is SVGAGI. The CDR3 is 15 residues long. With 5 bases removed from V and 7 bases from J, the gap between germline ends came to 17 bases. The CDR3 sequence: CASSPRRYSGEKLFF. The CDR3, as DNA: TGTGCCAGCAGTCCACGCCGGTATTCGGGTGAAAAACTGTTTTTT.

This chain uses TRBV5-1 with TRBJ2-7, with 9 bases fitting TRBD1. Looked up from germline, CDR1 is SGHRS and CDR2 is YFSETQ. The CDR3 covers 14 residues. V gave up 0 bases and J gave up 7 bases; unmatched junction bases: 5. DNA of the CDR3: TGCGCCAGCAGCTTGGGAGGGACAGGGTGGGAGCAGTACTTC. Translated, it gives CASSLGGTGWEQYF.

This chain joins TRBV6-5 and TRBJ1-6; D ambiguous. The CDR3 consists of 14 residues. Trimming stripped 5 bases from V and 5 bases from J, with 10 bases between. Germline V gene sequence: CDR1 MNHEY, CDR2 SVGAGI. CDR3: CASSPGTHNSPLHF. DNA for the CDR3: TGTGCCAGCAGTCCGGGCACGCATAATTCACCCCTCCACTTT.

The chain is built from TRBV28 and TRBJ2-7; the match to TRBD2 covers 8 bases. The J segment lost 2 bases and the V segment lost 6 bases, leaving 6 bases of the junction unmatched. The CDR3 has 14 amino acids. Germline V gene sequence: CDR1 MDHEN, CDR2 SYDVKM. DNA for the CDR3: TGTGCCAGCAGGTCTAGCGGGCTTGCCTACGAGCAGTACTTC. Translating gives CASRSSGLAYEQYF. The full variable domain, completed using reference TRBV28 and TRBJ2-7, is DVKVTQSSRYLVKRTGEKVFLECVQDMDHENMFWYRQDPGLGLRLIYFSYDVKMKEKGDIPEGYSVSREKKERFSLILESASTNQTSMYLCASRSSGLAYEQYFGPGTRLTVT.

This chain joins TRBV10-3 and TRBJ2-7; 12 positions agree with TRBD1. The CDR3 runs to 16 residues. J gave up 0 bases and V 2 bases, and 2 bases lay outside the gene matches. CDR1 and CDR2 (germline): ENHRY, SYGVKD. DNA of the CDR3: TGTGCCATCAGTGAGCCGGGACAGGGGGCCTCCTACGAGCAGTACTTC. Its protein is CAISEPGQGASYEQYF.

V is TRBV5-1 and J is TRBJ2-7; TRBD2 aligns across 7 bases. This CDR3 contains 14 residues. Germline lookup yields CDR1 SGHRS and CDR2 YFSETQ. The trim removed 4 bases at V and 3 bases at J, leaving 7 bases unmatched. This CDR3 reads CASSPWTRNYEQYF. CDR3 sequence (DNA): TGCGCCAGCAGCCCCTGGACTAGGAACTACGAGCAGTACTTC.

The genes are TRBV11-2 and TRBJ2-7; possible D gene TRBD1, 6 bases. The CDR3 totals 14 residues. Germline values: CDR1 SGHAT, CDR2 FQNNGV. V was cut by 5 bases and J by 2 bases, with 13 bases left in between. The CDR3 sequence is CASSNLTGTYEQYF. The CDR3 bases are TGTGCCAGCAGCAACCTGACAGGAACCTACGAGCAGTACTTC.

The chain has TRBV19 and TRBJ1-1; 10 nucleotides agree with TRBD1. CDR1 is LNHDA, CDR2 SQIVND, per germline (reference sequence). V was pared by 9 bases and J by 6 bases, with 13 bases of the junction left unmatched. The CDR3 extends over 15 amino acids. CDR3 sequence: CASALTGGWFAEAFF. The CDR3 DNA is TGTGCCAGCGCACTGACAGGGGGCTGGTTCGCTGAAGCTTTCTTT.

The rearrangement uses TRBV9 and TRBJ2-1, with 7 bases aligning to TRBD2. Germline CDR1 SGDLS, CDR2 YYNGEE. Trimming took 1 base from V and 9 from J; bases not matched to a gene: 10. The CDR3 length is 15 residues. The CDR3 here is CASSVTPGGNTEQFF. For the CDR3, the DNA is TGTGCCAGCAGCGTAACCCCGGGGGGAAACACTGAGCAGTTCTTC.

The chain recombines TRBV5-1 with TRBJ2-5; D not certain. V lost 0 bases and J lost 2, with 8 bases in between. CDR3 length: 14 amino acids. Germline CDR1 reads SGHRS; CDR2 reads YFSETQ. The DNA for the CDR3 is TGCGCCAGCAGCTTGGCTATAGGACAAGAGACCCAGTACTTC. Its translation is CASSLAIGQETQYF. Using reference TRBV5-1 and TRBJ2-5 for the parts outside the CDR3, the full variable domain is KAGVTQTPRYLIKTRGQQVTLSCSPISGHRSVSWYQQTPGQGLQFLFEYFSETQRNKGNFPGRFSGRQFSNSRSEMNVSTLELGDSALYLCASSLAIGQETQYFGPGTRLLVL.

The chain has TRBV4-2 and TRBJ2-1, with 11 bases matching TRBD1. Losses at the gene ends were 4 bases for V and 1 base for J; bases not matched to a gene: 9. Germline V gene lookup returns CDR1 LGHNA and CDR2 YNFKEQ. This CDR3 contains 18 residues. The CDR3 is CASSRDRGTLGSYNEQFF. The CDR3 DNA sequence: TGTGCCAGCAGCCGGGACAGGGGGACCCTGGGGTCCTACAATGAGCAGTTCTTC.

The chain couples TRBV15 to TRBJ1-3, with 7 bases aligning to TRBD1. The germline CDR1 and CDR2 sequences are LNHNV and YYDKDF (reference sequence). With 1 base clipped from V and 4 bases from J, the junction kept 4 bases outside the gene matches. This CDR3 is 15 amino acids long. CDR3 protein: CATSRAGGSGNTIYF. The DNA for the CDR3 is TGTGCCACCAGCAGAGCAGGGGGATCCGGAAACACCATATATTTT.

A note on this clone: This sample includes further DNA sequences coding for the same CDR3. V and J are TRBV5-6 and TRBJ1-2, with D uncertain. There are 15 residues in the CDR3. Between the trimmed V and J ends, which lost 0 bases and 1 base, there was a span of 10 bases. Germline lookup yields CDR1 SGHDT and CDR2 YYEEEE. Here the CDR3 reads CASSLGETLNYGYTF. In DNA form, the CDR3 reads TGTGCCAGCAGCTTGGGGGAAACCCTTAACTATGGCTACACCTTC.

This clone was detected only a few times. V gene TRBV6-5 combines with J gene TRBJ1-5; the D is unclear. The CDR3 has 13 amino acids. In germline, CDR1 is MNHEY, CDR2 SVGAGI. Trimming pared 2 bases from V and 9 bases from J, leaving 11 bases between. The CDR3 spells CASSYDGRWPQHF. CDR3 bases: TGTGCCAGCAGTTACGACGGCCGTTGGCCCCAGCATTTT.

This rearrangement joins TRBV27 to TRBJ1-4; D is undetermined. Per the germline V gene, CDR1 is MNHEY and CDR2 is SMNVEV (reference sequence). This CDR3 is built from 16 residues. V was cut by 9 bases and J by 0 bases, with 17 bases left in between. DNA for the CDR3: TGTGCCAGTTCGGGAGGGTATAGGGCAACTAATGAAAAACTGTTTTTT. Translated, it gives CASSGGYRATNEKLFF.

In nucleotides, the CDR3 is TGTGCCAGCAGCGTAGCGGGGAAAAACATTCAGTACTTC. Encoded protein: CASSVAGKNIQYF. The chain links TRBV9 to TRBJ2-4; D is perhaps TRBD2 (5 bases). V was trimmed by 0 bases and J by 4 bases, leaving 5 bases between them. Germline V gene sequence: CDR1 SGDLS, CDR2 YYNGEE. The CDR3 length is 13 residues.

The V and J genes are TRBV7-8 and TRBJ2-5; D is unclear. V shed 5 bases and J shed 5 bases, with 9 bases lying between them. Germline values: CDR1 SGHVS, CDR2 FQNEAQ. The CDR3 sequence is 12 residues long. CDR3 nucleotides: TGTGCCAGCAGCCCCGGATGGGAGACCCAGTACTTC. Translated: CASSPGWETQYF.

The chain uses TRBV29-1 and TRBJ1-2; unclear D gene. The CDR3 consists of 12 residues. V gave up 4 bases and J gave up 5 bases, with 11 bases separating them. Germline assignment: CDR1 SQVTM and CDR2 ANQGSEA. The CDR3 coding sequence is TGCAGCGTTGCCGGTGCGGATTATGGCTACACCTTC. This sequence encodes CSVAGADYGYTF.

CDR3 in DNA: TGTGCCAGCACATCCGGGGCCTACAATGAGCAGTTCTTC. Amino acids: CASTSGAYNEQFF. The chain recombines TRBV6-5 with TRBJ2-1, with D possibly matching TRBD2 (5 bases). The V and J ends lost 7 bases and 2 bases respectively, with 9 bases between them. The CDR3 has 13 residues. Germline V lookup: CDR1 MNHEY, CDR2 SVGAGI.

The chain has TRBV12-5 and TRBJ2-1, with TRBD2 matching 11 bases. This CDR3 is built from 17 residues. With 4 bases clipped from V and 5 bases from J, the junction kept 10 bases outside the gene matches. Germline values: CDR1 LGHNT, CDR2 FRNRAP. This CDR3 reads CASGSTPTSGKHNEQFF. CDR3 in DNA: TGTGCTAGTGGTTCTACCCCGACTAGCGGGAAACACAATGAGCAGTTCTTC.

The genes are TRBV4-1 and TRBJ2-5; 11 nucleotides align to TRBD2. The CDR3 loop spans 20 amino acids. V was pared by 3 bases and J by 4 bases, with 19 bases of the junction left unmatched. The germline gives CDR1 MGHRA, CDR2 YSYEKL. The CDR3 DNA sequence: TGCGCCAGCAGCCAGGATGGACTAGCGGGTGGACGGAGTGGATTAGAGACCCAGTACTTC. It yields the protein CASSQDGLAGGRSGLETQYF.

The chain carries TRBV7-2 and TRBJ1-6; D is unclear. Trimming took off 7 bases at V and 11 bases at J, with 15 bases between the two ends. This CDR3 has 13 amino acids. From germline, CDR1 is SGHTA and CDR2 FQGNSA. This CDR3 is CASTQSPGAPLHF. As DNA, the CDR3 is TGTGCCAGCACCCAGTCGCCCGGAGCACCCCTCCACTTT. Complete variable domain (other parts from reference TRBV7-2 and TRBJ1-6): GAGVSQSPSNKVTEKGKDVELRCDPISGHTALYWYRQSLGQGLEFLIYFQGNSAPDKSGLPSDRFSAERTGGSVSTLTIQRTQQEDSAVYLCASTQSPGAPLHFGNGTRLTVT.